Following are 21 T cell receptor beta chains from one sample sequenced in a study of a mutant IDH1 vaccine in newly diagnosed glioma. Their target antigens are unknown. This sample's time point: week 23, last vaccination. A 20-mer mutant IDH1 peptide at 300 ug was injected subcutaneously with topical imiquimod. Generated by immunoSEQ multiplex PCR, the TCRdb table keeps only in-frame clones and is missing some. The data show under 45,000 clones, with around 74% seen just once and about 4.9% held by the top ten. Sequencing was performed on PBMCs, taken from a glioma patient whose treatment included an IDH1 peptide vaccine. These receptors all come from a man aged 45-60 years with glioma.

CDR3 residues: CASSESGTGELFF. The CDR3 DNA is TGTGCCAGCAGTGAAAGTGGGACCGGGGAGCTGTTTTTT. The chain joins TRBV6-1 to TRBJ2-2; D remains ambiguous. Germline V lookup: CDR1 MNHNS, CDR2 SASEGT. Trimming took off 2 bases at V and 5 bases at J, with 6 bases between the two ends. The CDR3 has 13 amino acids.

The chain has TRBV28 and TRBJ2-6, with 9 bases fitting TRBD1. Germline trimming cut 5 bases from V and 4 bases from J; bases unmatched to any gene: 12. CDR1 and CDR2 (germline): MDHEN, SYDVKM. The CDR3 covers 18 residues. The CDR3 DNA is TGTGCCAGCAGTCAGGGAGGACAGGGGACGGGAGGGGCCAACGTCCTGACTTTC. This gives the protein CASSQGGQGTGGANVLTF.

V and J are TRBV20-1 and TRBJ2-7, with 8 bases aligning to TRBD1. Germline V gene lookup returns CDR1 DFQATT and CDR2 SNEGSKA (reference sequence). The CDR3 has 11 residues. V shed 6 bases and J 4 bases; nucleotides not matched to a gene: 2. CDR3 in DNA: TGCAGTGCAGGACAGGGTTACGAGCAGTACTTC. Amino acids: CSAGQGYEQYF.

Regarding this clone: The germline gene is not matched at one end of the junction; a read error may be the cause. CDR3 in DNA: TGCGCCAGCAGCTCTGACACCTCCAGTGACTTC. As protein: CASSSDTSSDF. The gene calls are TRBV5-1 and TRBJ2-5; D is uncertain. This CDR3 has 11 residues. CDR1 is SGHRS and CDR2 is YFSETQ in the germline V gene.

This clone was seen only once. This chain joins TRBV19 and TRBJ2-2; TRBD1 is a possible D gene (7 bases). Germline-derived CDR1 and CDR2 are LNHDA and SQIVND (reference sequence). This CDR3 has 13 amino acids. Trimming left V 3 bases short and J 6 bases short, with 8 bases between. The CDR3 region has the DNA TGTGCCAGTAGTATCAGGGGGGCCGGGGAGCTGTTTTTT. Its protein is CASSIRGAGELFF.

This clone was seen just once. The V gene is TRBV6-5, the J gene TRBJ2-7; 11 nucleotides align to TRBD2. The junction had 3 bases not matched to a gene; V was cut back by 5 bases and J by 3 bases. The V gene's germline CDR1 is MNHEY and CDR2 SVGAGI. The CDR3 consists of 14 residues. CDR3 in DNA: TGTGCCAGCAGTCGTGGACTAGCGGGCTACGAGCAGTACTTC. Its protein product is CASSRGLAGYEQYF.

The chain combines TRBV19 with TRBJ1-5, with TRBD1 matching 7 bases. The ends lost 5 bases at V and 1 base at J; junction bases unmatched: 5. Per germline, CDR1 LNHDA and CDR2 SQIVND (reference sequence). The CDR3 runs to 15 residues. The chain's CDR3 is CASSEGGYSNQPQHF. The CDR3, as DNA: TGTGCCAGTAGTGAAGGGGGCTACAGCAATCAGCCCCAGCATTTT. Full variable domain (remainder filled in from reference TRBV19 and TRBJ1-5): DGGITQSPKYLFRKEGQNVTLSCEQNLNHDAMYWYRQDPGQGLRLIYYSQIVNDFQKGDIAEGYSVSREKKESFPLTVTSAQKNPTAFYLCASSEGGYSNQPQHFGDGTRLSIL.

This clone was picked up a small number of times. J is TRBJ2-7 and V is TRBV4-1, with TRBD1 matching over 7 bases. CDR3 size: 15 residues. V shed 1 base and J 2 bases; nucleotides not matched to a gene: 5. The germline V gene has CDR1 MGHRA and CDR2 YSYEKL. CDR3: CASSQGMGTAYEQYF. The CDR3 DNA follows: TGCGCCAGCAGCCAAGGAATGGGGACAGCCTACGAGCAGTACTTC.

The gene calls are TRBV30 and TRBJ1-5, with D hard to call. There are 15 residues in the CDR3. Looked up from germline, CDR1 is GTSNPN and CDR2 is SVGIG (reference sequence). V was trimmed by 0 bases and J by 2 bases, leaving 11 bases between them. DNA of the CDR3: TGTGCCTGGAGTGTGGAGGGATACGGCAATCAGCCCCAGCATTTT. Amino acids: CAWSVEGYGNQPQHF.

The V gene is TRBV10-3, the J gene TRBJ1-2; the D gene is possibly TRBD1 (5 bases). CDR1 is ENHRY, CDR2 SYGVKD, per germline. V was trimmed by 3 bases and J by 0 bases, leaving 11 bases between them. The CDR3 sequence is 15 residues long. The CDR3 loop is CAISDRGSTNYGYTF. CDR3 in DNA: TGTGCCATCAGTGATAGGGGCAGCACTAACTATGGCTACACCTTC.

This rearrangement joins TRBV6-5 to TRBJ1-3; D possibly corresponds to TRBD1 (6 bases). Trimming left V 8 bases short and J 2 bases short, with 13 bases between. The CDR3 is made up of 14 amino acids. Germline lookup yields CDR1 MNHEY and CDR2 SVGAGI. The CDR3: CASQGLGAGNTIYF. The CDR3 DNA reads TGTGCCAGCCAGGGGTTGGGTGCTGGAAACACCATATATTTT.

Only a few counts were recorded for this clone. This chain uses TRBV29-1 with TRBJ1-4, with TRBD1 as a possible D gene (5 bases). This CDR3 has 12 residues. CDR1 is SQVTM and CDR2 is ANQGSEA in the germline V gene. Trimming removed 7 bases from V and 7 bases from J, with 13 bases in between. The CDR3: CSARRGGEKLFF. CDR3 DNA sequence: TGCAGCGCCCGGAGGGGAGGTGAAAAACTGTTTTTT.

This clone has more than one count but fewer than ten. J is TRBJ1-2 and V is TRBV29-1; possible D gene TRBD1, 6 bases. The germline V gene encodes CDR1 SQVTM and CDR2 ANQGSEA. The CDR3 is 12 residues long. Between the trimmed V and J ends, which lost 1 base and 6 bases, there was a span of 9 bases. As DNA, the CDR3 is TGCAGCGTTGAAGTCTGGACAGATGGCTACACCTTC. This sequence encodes CSVEVWTDGYTF.

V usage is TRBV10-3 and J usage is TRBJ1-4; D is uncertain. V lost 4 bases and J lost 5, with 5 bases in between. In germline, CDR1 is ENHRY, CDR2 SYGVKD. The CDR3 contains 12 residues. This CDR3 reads CAISGRNEKLFF. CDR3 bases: TGTGCCATCAGTGGCCGAAATGAAAAACTGTTTTTT.

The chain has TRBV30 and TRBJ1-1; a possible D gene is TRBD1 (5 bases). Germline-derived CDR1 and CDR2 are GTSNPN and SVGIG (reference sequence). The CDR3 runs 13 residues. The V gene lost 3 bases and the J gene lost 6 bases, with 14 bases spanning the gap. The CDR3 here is CAWRPQGRAEAFF. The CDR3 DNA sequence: TGTGCCTGGAGGCCTCAGGGTAGGGCTGAAGCTTTCTTT. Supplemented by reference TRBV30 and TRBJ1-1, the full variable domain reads SQTIHQWPATLVQPVGSPLSLECTVEGTSNPNLYWYRQAAGRGLQLLFYSVGIGQISSEVPQNLSASRPQDRQFILSSKKLLLSDSGFYLCAWRPQGRAEAFFGQGTRLTVV.

The CDR3 sequence is CASSRAPEETQYF. In DNA form, the CDR3 reads TGTGCCAGCAGCCGGGCACCAGAAGAGACCCAGTACTTC. The chain links TRBV5-6 to TRBJ2-5; no firm D call. Trimming took off 4 bases at V and 3 bases at J, with 10 bases between the two ends. Germline V CDR1 and CDR2: SGHDT, YYEEEE. The CDR3 is made up of 13 amino acids.

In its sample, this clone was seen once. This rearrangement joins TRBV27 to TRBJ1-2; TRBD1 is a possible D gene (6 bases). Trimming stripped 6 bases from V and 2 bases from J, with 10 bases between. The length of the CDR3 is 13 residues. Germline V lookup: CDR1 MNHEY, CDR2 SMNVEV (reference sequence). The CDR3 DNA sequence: TGTGCCAGCAGCCGAGGACAGAACTATGGCTACACCTTC. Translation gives CASSRGQNYGYTF.

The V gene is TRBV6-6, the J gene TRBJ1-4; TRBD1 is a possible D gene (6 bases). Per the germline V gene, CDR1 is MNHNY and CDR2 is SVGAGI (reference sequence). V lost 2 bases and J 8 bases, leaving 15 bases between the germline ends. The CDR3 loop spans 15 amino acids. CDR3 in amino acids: CASSYPNAGDEKLFF. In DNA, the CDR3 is TGTGCCAGCAGTTACCCTAATGCAGGGGACGAAAAACTGTTTTTT.

CDR3 region: CASSRRDGVMGYTF. The CDR3 bases are TGTGCCAGCAGTCGTCGGGACGGCGTGATGGGCTACACCTTC. This chain links TRBV27 with TRBJ1-2; possibly TRBD1 for D (5 bases). The germline CDR1 and CDR2 sequences are MNHEY and SMNVEV (reference sequence). The CDR3 sequence is 14 residues long. The ends were cut back, 5 bases at V and 8 bases at J, with 18 bases in the middle.

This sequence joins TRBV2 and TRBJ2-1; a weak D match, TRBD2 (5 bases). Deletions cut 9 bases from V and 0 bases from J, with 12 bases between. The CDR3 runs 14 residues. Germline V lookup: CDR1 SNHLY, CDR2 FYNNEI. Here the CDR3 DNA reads TGTGCCAGTGTAGCGTCGAGCTCCTACAATGAGCAGTTCTTC. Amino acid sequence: CASVASSSYNEQFF. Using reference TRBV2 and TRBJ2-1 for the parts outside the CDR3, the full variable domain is EPEVTQTPSHQVTQMGQEVILRCVPISNHLYFYWYRQILGQKVEFLVSFYNNEISEKSEIFDDQFSVERPDGSNFTLKIRSTKLEDSAMYFCASVASSSYNEQFFGPGTRLTVL.

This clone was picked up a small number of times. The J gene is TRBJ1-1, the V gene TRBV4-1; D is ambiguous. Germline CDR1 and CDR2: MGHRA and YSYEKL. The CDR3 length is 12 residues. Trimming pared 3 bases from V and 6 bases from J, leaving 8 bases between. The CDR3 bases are TGCGCCAGCAGCCAGAACCAGGCTGAAGCTTTCTTT. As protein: CASSQNQAEAFF.